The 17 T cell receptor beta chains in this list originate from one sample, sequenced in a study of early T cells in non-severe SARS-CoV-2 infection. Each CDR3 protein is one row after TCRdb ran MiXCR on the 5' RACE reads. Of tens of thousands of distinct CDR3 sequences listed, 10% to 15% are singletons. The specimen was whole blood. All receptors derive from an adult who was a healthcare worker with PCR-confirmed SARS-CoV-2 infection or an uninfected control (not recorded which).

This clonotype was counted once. CDR3 sequence: CSVLLAADTQYF. DNA for the CDR3: TGCAGCGTTCTTCTAGCGGCTGATACGCAGTATTTT. This sequence joins TRBV29-1 and TRBJ2-3; 7 bases fit TRBD2. Per the germline V gene, CDR1 is SQVTM and CDR2 is ANQGSEA. V lost 5 bases and J lost 6; bases outside the gene matches: 5. The CDR3 is 12 amino acids.

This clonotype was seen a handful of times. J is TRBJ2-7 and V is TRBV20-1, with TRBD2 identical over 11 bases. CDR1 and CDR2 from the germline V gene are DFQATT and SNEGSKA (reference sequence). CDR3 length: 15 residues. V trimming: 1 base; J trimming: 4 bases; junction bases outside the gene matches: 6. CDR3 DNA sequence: TGCAGTGCTAGAGGGCTGGGGACTAGCGGTTACGAGCAGTACTTC. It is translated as CSARGLGTSGYEQYF.

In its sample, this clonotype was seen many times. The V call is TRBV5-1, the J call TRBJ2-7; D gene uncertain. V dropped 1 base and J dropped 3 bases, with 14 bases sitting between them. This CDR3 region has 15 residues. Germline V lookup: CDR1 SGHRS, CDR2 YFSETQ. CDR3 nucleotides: TGCGCCAGCAGCTTGATGGGCGGAGACCTCTACGAGCAGTACTTC. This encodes CASSLMGGDLYEQYF.

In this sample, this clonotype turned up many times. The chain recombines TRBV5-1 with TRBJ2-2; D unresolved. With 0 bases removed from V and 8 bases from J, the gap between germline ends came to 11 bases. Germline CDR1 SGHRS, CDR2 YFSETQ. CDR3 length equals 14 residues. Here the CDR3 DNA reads TGCGCCAGCAGCTTGGGACCTTTGATGGGGGAGCTGTTTTTT. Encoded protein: CASSLGPLMGELFF.

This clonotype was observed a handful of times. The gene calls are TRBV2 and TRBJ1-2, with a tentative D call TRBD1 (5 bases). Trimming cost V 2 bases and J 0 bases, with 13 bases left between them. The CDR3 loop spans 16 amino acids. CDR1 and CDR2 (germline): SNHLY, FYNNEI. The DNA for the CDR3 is TGTGCCAGCAGTGAAACCAGGGTGGTGGCTAACTATGGCTACACCTTC. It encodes CASSETRVVANYGYTF.

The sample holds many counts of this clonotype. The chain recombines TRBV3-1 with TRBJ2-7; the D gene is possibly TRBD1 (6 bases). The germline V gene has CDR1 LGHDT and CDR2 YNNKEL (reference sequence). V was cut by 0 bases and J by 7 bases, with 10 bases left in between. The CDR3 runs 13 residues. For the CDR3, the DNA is TGTGCCAGCAGCCAAGAGTCGCAGGGGGAGCAGTACTTC. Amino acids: CASSQESQGEQYF.

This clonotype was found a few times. The CDR3 nucleotides read TGTGCCAGCAGTTTATCGACTAGCGTAGATACGCAGTATTTT. This sequence encodes CASSLSTSVDTQYF. The chain is built from TRBV27 and TRBJ2-3; 8 nucleotides align to TRBD2. The V gene's germline CDR1 is MNHEY and CDR2 SMNVEV (reference sequence). V gave up 0 bases and J gave up 5 bases; unmatched junction bases: 1. The CDR3 runs 14 residues.

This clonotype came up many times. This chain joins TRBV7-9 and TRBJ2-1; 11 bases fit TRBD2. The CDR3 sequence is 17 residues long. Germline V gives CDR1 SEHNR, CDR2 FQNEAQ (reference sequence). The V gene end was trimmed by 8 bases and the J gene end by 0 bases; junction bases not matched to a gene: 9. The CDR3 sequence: CASLSLTSGSSYNEQFF. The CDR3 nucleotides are TGTGCCAGCCTATCCTTAACTAGCGGGAGCTCCTACAATGAGCAGTTCTTC. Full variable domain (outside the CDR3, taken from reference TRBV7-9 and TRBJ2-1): DTGVSQNPRHKITKRGQNVTFRCDPISEHNRLYWYRQTLGQGPEFLTYFQNEAQLEKSRLLSDRFSAERPKGSFSTLEIQRTEQGDSAMYLCASLSLTSGSSYNEQFFGPGTRLTVL.

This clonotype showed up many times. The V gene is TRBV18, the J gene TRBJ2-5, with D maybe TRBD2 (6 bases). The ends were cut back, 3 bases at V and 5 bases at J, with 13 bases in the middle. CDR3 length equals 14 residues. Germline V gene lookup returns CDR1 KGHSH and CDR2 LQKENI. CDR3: CASSPTREVETQYF. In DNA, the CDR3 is TGTGCCAGCTCACCTACCAGGGAGGTGGAGACCCAGTACTTC.

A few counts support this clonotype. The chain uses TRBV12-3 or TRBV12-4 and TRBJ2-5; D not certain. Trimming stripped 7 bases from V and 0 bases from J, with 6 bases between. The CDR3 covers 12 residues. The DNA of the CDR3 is TGTGCCAGCATGCGGTACCAAGAGACCCAGTACTTC. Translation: CASMRYQETQYF.

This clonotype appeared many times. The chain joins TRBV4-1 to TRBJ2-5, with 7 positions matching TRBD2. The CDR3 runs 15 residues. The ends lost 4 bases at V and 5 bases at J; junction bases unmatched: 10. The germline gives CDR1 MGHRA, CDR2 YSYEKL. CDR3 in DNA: TGCGCCAGCAGCCCGGGGGGAGGGTTGGACGAGACCCAGTACTTC. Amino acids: CASSPGGGLDETQYF.

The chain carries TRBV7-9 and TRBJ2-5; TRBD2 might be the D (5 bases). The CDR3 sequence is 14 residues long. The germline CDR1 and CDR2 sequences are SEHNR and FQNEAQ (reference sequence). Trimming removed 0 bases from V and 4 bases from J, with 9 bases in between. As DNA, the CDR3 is TGTGCCAGCAGCTTAGCGGGTGCGGGAGAGACCCAGTACTTC. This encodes CASSLAGAGETQYF. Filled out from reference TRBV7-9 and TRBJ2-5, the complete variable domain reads DTGVSQNPRHKITKRGQNVTFRCDPISEHNRLYWYRQTLGQGPEFLTYFQNEAQLEKSRLLSDRFSAERPKGSFSTLEIQRTEQGDSAMYLCASSLAGAGETQYFGPGTRLLVL.

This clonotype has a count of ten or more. The CDR3, as DNA: TGCAGTGCTAGAGAGCCAGTCACAGATACGCAGTATTTT. This sequence encodes CSAREPVTDTQYF. This chain joins TRBV20-1 and TRBJ2-3; no firm D call. Trimming shortened V by 0 bases and J by 2 bases, and 6 bases separated the two germline ends. This CDR3 has 13 residues. CDR1 and CDR2 from the germline V gene are DFQATT and SNEGSKA (reference sequence).

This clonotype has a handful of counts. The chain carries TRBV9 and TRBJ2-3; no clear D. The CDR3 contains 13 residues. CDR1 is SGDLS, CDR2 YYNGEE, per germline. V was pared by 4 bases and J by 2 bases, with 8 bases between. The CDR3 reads CASSPQPTDTQYF. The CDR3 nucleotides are TGTGCCAGCAGCCCACAGCCCACAGATACGCAGTATTTT. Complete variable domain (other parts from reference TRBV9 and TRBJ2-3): DSGVTQTPKHLITATGQRVTLRCSPRSGDLSVYWYQQSLDQGLQFLIQYYNGEERAKGNILERFSAQQFPDLHSELNLSSLELGDSALYFCASSPQPTDTQYFGPGTRLTVL.

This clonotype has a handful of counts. The CDR3 DNA reads TGTGCCAGCAGTTACTTCCCCACAAGTTATAATTCACCCCTCCACTTT. Amino acid sequence: CASSYFPTSYNSPLHF. The J gene is TRBJ1-6, the V gene TRBV6-7; D gene ambiguous. TRBV6-7 is given ORF status, its function remaining uncertain. The V end lost 1 base, the J end lost 4 bases, and 11 bases lay between the germline ends. The CDR3 is 16 amino acids.

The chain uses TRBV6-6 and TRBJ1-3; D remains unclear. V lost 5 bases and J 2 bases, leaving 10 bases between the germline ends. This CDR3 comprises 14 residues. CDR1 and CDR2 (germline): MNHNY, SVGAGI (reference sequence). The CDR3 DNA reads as TGTGCCAGCAGTGCCTGGGAGACTGGAAACACCATATATTTT. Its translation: CASSAWETGNTIYF.

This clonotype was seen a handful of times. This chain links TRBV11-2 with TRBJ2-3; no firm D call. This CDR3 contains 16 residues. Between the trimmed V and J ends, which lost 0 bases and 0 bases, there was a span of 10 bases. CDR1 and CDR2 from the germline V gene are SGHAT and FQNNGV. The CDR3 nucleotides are TGTGCCAGCAGCTTAGAGATTCTAGGGAGCACAGATACGCAGTATTTT. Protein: CASSLEILGSTDTQYF. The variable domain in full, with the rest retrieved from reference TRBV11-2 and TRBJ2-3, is EAGVAQSPRYKIIEKRQSVAFWCNPISGHATLYWYQQILGQGPKLLIQFQNNGVVDDSQLPKDRFSAERLKGVDSTLKIQPAKLEDSAVYLCASSLEILGSTDTQYFGPGTRLTVL.